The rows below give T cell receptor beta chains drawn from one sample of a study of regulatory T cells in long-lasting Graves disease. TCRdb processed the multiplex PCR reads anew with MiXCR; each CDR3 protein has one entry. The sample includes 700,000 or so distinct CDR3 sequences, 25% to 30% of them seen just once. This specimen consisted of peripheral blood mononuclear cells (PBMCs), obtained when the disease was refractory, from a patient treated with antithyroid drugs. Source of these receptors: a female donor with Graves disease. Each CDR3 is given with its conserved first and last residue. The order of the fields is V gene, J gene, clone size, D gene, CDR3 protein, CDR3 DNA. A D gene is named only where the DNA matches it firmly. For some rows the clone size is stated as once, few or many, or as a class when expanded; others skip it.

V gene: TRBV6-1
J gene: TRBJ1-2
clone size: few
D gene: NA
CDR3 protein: CASSRTGPGGYTF
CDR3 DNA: TGTGCCAGCAGTAGGACGGGACCGGGGGGCTACACCTTC

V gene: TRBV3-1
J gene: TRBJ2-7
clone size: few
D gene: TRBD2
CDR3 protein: CASSRGLADPYEQYF
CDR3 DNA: TGTGCCAGCAGCCGAGGACTAGCGGACCCTTACGAGCAGTACTTC

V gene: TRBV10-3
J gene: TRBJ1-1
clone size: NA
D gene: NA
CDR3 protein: CAISDLTTGNTEAFF
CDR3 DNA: TGTGCCATCAGTGACCTAACGACGGGGAACACTGAAGCTTTCTTT

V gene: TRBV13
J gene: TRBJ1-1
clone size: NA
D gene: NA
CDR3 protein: CASSTDGGGTEAFF
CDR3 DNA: TGTGCCAGCAGCACGGATGGGGGAGGCACTGAAGCTTTCTTT

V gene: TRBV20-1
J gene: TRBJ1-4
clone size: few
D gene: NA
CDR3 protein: CSARDRRGSEKLFF
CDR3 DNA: TGCAGTGCTAGAGATAGGAGAGGGAGTGAAAAACTGTTTTTT

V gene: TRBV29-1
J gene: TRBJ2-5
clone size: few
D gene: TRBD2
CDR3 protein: CSVVGLAGKKTQYF
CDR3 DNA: TGCAGCGTTGTAGGACTAGCGGGAAAAAAGACCCAGTACTTC

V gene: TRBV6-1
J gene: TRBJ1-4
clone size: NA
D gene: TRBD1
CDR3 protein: CASSEGTENEKLFF
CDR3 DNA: TGTGCCAGCAGTGAGGGGACAGAAAATGAAAAACTGTTTTTT

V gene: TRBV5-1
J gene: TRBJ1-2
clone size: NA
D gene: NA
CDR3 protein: CASSVDPEIYGYTF
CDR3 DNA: TGCGCCAGCAGCGTGGACCCAGAGATCTATGGCTACACCTTC

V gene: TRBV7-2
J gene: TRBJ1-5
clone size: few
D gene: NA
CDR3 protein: CAASLGQNQPQHF
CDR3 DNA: TGTGCCGCTTCACTCGGGCAGAATCAGCCCCAGCATTTT

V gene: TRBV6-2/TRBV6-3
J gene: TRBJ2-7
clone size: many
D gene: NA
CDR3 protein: CASSYRGDEQYF
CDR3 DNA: TGTGCCAGCAGTTACCGCGGGGACGAGCAGTACTTC

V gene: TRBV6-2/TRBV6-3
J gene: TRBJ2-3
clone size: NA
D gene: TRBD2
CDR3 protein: CASSYSGTSGRTDTQYF
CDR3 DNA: TGTGCCAGCAGTTACTCCGGGACTAGCGGGAGAACAGATACGCAGTATTTT

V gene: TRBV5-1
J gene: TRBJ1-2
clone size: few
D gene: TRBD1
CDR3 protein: CASSWDRPIYGYTF
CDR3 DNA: TGTGCCAGCAGCTGGGACAGGCCGATCTATGGCTACACCTTC

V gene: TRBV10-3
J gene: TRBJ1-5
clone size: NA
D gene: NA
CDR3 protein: CAISESLTRTEPQHF
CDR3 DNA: TGTGCCATCAGTGAGTCCCTCACCCGAACGGAGCCCCAGCATTTT

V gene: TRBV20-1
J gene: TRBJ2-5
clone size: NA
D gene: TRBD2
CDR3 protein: CSWTSGRSGETQYF
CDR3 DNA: TGCAGTTGGACTAGCGGGAGGTCGGGGGAGACCCAGTACTTC

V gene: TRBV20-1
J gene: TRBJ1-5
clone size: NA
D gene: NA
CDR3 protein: CSARQDYSNQPQHF
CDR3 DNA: TGCAGTGCTAGACAGGATTATAGCAATCAGCCCCAGCATTTT

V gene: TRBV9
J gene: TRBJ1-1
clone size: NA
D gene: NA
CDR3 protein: CASSVVRGDTEAFF
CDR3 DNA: TGTGCCAGCAGCGTAGTCCGAGGCGACACTGAAGCTTTCTTT

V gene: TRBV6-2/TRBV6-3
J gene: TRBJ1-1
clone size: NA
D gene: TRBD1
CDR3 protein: CASSGLFGQGGTEAFF
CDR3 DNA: TGTGCCAGCAGTGGCCTATTCGGACAGGGTGGCACTGAAGCTTTCTTT

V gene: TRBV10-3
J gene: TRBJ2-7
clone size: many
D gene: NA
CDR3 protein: CAISDGGSYEQYF
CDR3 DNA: TGTGCCATCAGTGATGGAGGTTCCTACGAGCAGTACTTC

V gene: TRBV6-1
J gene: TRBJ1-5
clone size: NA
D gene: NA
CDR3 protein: CASRDYSGGNQPQHF
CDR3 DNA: TGTGCCAGCAGGGACTACTCGGGAGGCAATCAGCCCCAGCATTTT

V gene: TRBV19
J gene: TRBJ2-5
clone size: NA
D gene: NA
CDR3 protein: CASSIGAGIETQYF
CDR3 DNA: TGTGCCAGTAGTATAGGTGCAGGGATCGAGACCCAGTACTTC

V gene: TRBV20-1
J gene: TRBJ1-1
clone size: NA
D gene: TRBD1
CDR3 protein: CSAVPTGEWGAFF
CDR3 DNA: TGCAGTGCTGTTCCCACAGGGGAGTGGGGAGCTTTCTTT

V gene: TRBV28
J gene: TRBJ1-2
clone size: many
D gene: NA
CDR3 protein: CASSFQGATNYGYTF
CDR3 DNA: TGTGCCAGCAGTTTCCAGGGTGCGACTAACTATGGCTACACCTTC

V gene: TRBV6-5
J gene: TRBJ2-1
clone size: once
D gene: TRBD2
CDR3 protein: CASSYKLAGGRSSYNEQFF
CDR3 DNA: TGTGCCAGCAGTTACAAACTAGCGGGAGGGCGGAGCTCCTACAATGAGCAGTTCTTC

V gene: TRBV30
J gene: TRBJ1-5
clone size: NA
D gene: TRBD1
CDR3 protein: CAWRIQGAGNQPQHF
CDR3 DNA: TGTGCCTGGAGGATACAGGGGGCAGGCAATCAGCCCCAGCATTTT

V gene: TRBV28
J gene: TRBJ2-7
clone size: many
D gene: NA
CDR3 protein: CASSPQSPSGQYF
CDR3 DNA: TGTGCCAGCAGCCCCCAGTCCCCGAGCGGGCAGTACTTC

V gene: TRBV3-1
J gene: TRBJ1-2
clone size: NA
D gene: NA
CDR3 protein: CASSQVGLYNYGYTF
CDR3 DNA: TGTGCCAGCAGCCAAGTAGGACTTTACAACTATGGCTACACCTTC

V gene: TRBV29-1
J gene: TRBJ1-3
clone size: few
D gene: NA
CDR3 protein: CSVDIGNTIYF
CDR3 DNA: TGCAGCGTTGATATCGGAAACACCATATATTTT

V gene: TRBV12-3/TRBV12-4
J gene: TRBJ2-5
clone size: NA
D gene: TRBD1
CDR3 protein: CASSTIPGQDPKETQYF
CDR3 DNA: TGTGCCAGCAGCACCATACCCGGACAGGACCCCAAAGAGACCCAGTACTTC

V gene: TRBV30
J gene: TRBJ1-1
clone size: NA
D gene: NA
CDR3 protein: CAWSESEAFF
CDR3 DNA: TGTGCCTGGAGCGAATCTGAAGCTTTCTTT

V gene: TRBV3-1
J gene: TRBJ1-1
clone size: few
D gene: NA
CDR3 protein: CASSPGRAHTEAFF
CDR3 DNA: TGTGCCAGCAGCCCCGGCAGGGCGCACACTGAAGCTTTCTTT

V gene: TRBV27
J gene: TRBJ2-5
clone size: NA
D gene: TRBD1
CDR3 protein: CASSPLDRGQETQYF
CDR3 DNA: TGTGCCAGCAGTCCCCTGGACAGGGGGCAAGAGACCCAGTACTTC

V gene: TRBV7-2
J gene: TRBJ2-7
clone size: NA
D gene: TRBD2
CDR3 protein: CASSLDGLAGASYEQYF
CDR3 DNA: TGTGCCAGCAGCTTGGACGGACTAGCGGGAGCCTCCTACGAGCAGTACTTC

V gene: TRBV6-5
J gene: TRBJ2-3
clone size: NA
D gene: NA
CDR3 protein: CASSYTAGTSTDTQYF
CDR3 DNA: TGTGCCAGCAGTTACACGGCGGGGACCAGCACAGATACGCAGTATTTT

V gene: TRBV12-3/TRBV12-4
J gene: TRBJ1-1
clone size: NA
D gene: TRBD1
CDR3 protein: CASKLGAGGTEAFF
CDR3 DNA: TGTGCCAGCAAACTAGGGGCAGGGGGGACTGAAGCTTTCTTT

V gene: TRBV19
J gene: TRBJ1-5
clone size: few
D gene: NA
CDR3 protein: CASSIVAPRISSNQPQHF
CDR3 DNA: TGTGCCAGTAGTATAGTAGCCCCGAGGATAAGTAGCAATCAGCCCCAGCATTTT

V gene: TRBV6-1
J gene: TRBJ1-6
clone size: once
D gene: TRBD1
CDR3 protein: CASSPGQGALPLHF
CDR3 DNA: TGTGCCAGCAGTCCAGGACAGGGGGCTCTTCCCCTCCACTTT

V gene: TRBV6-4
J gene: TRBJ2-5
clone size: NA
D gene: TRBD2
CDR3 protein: CASSYGASGRVETQYF
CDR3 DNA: TGTGCCAGCAGTTACGGGGCTAGCGGGAGGGTCGAGACCCAGTACTTC

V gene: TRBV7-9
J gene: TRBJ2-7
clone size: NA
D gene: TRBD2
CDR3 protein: CASSLGVDSGISYEQYF
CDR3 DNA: TGTGCCAGCAGCTTGGGTGTTGATAGCGGGATTTCCTACGAGCAGTACTTC

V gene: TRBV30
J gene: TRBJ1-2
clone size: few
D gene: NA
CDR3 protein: CAWSVGTYGYTF
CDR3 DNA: TGTGCCTGGAGTGTGGGGACCTATGGCTACACCTTC

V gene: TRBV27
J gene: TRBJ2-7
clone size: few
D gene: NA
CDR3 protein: CASSSTPRGTEQYF
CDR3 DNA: TGTGCCAGCAGTTCCACCCCTAGGGGAACCGAGCAGTACTTC

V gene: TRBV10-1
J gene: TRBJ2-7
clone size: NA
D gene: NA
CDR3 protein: CASSESGPLGEQYF
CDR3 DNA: TGCGCCAGCAGTGAGTCGGGGCCGCTGGGCGAGCAGTACTTC

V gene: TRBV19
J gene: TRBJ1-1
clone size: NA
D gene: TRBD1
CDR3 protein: CASTQRQGKDTEAFF
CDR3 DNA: TGTGCCAGTACCCAGAGACAGGGGAAGGACACTGAAGCTTTCTTT

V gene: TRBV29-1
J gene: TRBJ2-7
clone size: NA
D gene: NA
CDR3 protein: CSVEVAAPPYEQYF
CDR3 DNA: TGCAGCGTTGAAGTGGCAGCCCCTCCCTACGAGCAGTACTTC

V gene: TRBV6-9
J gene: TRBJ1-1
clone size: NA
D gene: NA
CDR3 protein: CTSSYSNSMNTEAFF
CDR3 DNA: TGTACCAGCAGTTACTCGAACAGCATGAACACTGAAGCTTTCTTT

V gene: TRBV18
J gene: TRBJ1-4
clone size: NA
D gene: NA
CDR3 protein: CASSPQMGEKLFF
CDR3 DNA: TGTGCCAGCTCACCCCAGATGGGGGAAAAACTGTTTTTT

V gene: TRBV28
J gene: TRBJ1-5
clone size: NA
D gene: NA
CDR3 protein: CASSPRGINQPQHF
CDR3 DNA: TGTGCCAGCAGTCCCCGGGGAATCAATCAGCCCCAGCATTTT

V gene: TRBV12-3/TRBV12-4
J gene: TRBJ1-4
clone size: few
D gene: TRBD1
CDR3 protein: CASRIGTGGEKLFF
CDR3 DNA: TGTGCCAGCAGAATCGGGACAGGGGGCGAAAAACTGTTTTTT

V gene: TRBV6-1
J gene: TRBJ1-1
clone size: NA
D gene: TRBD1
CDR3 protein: CASSAMTGLNTEAFF
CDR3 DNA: TGTGCCAGCAGTGCCATGACAGGGTTGAACACTGAAGCTTTCTTT

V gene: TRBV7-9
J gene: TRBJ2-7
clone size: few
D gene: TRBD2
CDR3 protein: CASSFVTSITYEQYF
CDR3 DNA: TGTGCCAGCAGCTTCGTGACTAGCATCACCTACGAGCAGTACTTC

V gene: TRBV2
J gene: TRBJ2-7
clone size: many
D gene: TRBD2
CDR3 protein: CASSEEGRDSPGLAEYEQYF
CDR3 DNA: TGTGCCAGCAGTGAAGAAGGGCGGGACAGTCCGGGACTAGCGGAGTACGAGCAGTACTTC

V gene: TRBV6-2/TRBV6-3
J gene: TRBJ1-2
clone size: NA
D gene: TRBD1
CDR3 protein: CASSYIAGTGNGYTF
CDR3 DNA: TGTGCCAGCAGTTACATAGCCGGGACAGGGAATGGCTACACCTTC

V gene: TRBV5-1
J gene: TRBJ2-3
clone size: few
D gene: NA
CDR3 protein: CASSGGRGSDTQYF
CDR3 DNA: TGCGCCAGCAGCGGGGGCAGGGGTTCAGATACGCAGTATTTT

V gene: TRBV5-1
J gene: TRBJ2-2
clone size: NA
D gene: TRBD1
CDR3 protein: CASSPDRGETGELFF
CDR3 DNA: TGCGCCAGCAGCCCCGACAGGGGAGAAACCGGGGAGCTGTTTTTT

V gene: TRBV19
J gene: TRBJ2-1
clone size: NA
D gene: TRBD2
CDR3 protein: CASSPLAGNEQFF
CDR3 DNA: TGTGCCAGTAGTCCTCTAGCGGGGAATGAGCAGTTCTTC